This T cell receptor (beta chain) was obtained from a study of T cell changes during pregnancy in multiple sclerosis. Profiled with immunoSEQ multiplex PCR; TCRdb holds only in-frame clones, not every one. The sample has about 40,000 clones, 80% to 90% seen once. The germline V and J ends were trimmed by 3 bases and 8 bases, with 14 bases remaining between them. Per germline, CDR1 SGDLS and CDR2 YYNGEE. This CDR3 is built from 14 residues. V usage is TRBV9 and J usage is TRBJ1-4, with D possibly being TRBD1 (6 bases). Material: CD4+ T cells from peripheral blood mononuclear cells, obtained before pregnancy. This TCR was recovered from a female donor with multiple sclerosis, enrolled in a pregnancy study. CDR3 DNA sequence: TGTGCCAGCAGCGACAGGGCCGGGGGGGAAAAACTGTTTTTT. Translated: CASSDRAGGEKLFF.